The 14 T cell receptor beta chains below were found in one sample sequenced in a study of T cells in localized non-small cell lung cancer (dated by TCRdb to 2020 to 2021). Libraries were made using the immunoSEQ multiplex PCR assay. TCRdb stores this immuneACCESS table with in-frame sequences only. Part of the clones is absent; in the studies checked, under half of the shortfall reflects unresolved V genes, and no reason is known for the rest. For this sample the table gives 1,600 or so clones, of which about 20% were detected only once. Around a tenth of the sample goes to the ten largest clones. The sequencing used lung tumor tissue, collected before any cancer treatment. The receptors derive from a male donor aged 60 or older with stage I lung adenocarcinoma.

Judged by abundance, this clone is medium-sized. V and J are TRBV6-8 and TRBJ2-7, with TRBD1 identical over 10 bases. The J segment lost 1 base and the V segment lost 5 bases, leaving 11 bases of the junction unmatched. CDR3 length equals 17 residues. Germline assignment: CDR1 MNHGY and CDR2 SAAAGT. The CDR3 spells CASSGPGQGILSYEQYF. The CDR3 bases are TGTGCCAGCAGTGGGCCGGGACAGGGGATTCTTTCCTACGAGCAGTACTTC.

This clone was detected a few times. V gene TRBV28 combines with J gene TRBJ2-2; 7 bases line up with TRBD2. CDR1 MDHEN and CDR2 SYDVKM come from the germline V gene. CDR3 length equals 17 residues. J gave up 2 bases and V 8 bases, and 14 bases lay outside the gene matches. CDR3 region: CASLSPAGRGNTGELFF. DNA of the CDR3: TGTGCCAGCCTCTCCCCAGCGGGGCGGGGAAACACCGGGGAGCTGTTTTTT.

This clone was seen a handful of times. The chain has TRBV7-6 and TRBJ1-5; the D gene is possibly TRBD1 (6 bases). From germline, CDR1 is SGHVS and CDR2 FNYEAQ. V was pared by 3 bases and J by 6 bases, with 15 bases between. The CDR3 loop spans 15 amino acids. CDR3 residues: CASSFEGGVSQPQHF. DNA of the CDR3: TGTGCCAGCAGCTTTGAGGGGGGGGTTAGTCAGCCCCAGCATTTT.

The chain has TRBV6-8 and TRBJ2-7; 8 bases map to TRBD1. The V gene's germline CDR1 is MNHGY and CDR2 SAAAGT. This CDR3 region has 17 residues. Losses at the gene ends were 3 bases for V and 5 bases for J; bases not matched to a gene: 15. Here the CDR3 DNA reads TGTGCCAGCAGTTATAGCCCCCTTGAGGACAGGGCCCACGAGCAGTACTTC. This translates into CASSYSPLEDRAHEQYF.

This chain links TRBV30 with TRBJ1-5, with 11 positions matching TRBD1. Trimming at V came to 3 bases and at J to 2 bases, leaving 6 bases not matched to a gene. CDR1 is GTSNPN and CDR2 is SVGIG in the germline V gene (reference sequence). The CDR3 has 16 residues. The CDR3 nucleotides are TGTGCCTGGAGAAGGACAGGGGGCCTCGGCAATCAGCCCCAGCATTTT. Its translation is CAWRRTGGLGNQPQHF.

The chain combines TRBV11-3 with TRBJ2-7, with 7 bases that match TRBD1. V was pared by 5 bases and J by 0 bases, with 4 bases of the junction left unmatched. From germline, CDR1 is SGHNT and CDR2 YENEEA. The CDR3 is 14 residues long. The DNA of the CDR3 is TGTGCCAGCAGCCCGACAGGGTCCTCCTACGAGCAGTACTTC. The encoded protein is CASSPTGSSYEQYF.

In its sample, this clone ranks as large. The chain links TRBV6-8 to TRBJ1-6; D is unclear. Germline loops: CDR1 MNHGY, CDR2 SAAAGT. The CDR3 length is 18 residues. V lost 0 bases to trimming and J lost 0 bases, with 12 bases between them. The CDR3, as DNA: TGTGCCAGCAGTTACTCGACCGCGACGAGCTCCTATAATTCACCCCTCCACTTT. Translation: CASSYSTATSSYNSPLHF.

The rearrangement joins TRBV19 to TRBJ2-7, with 8 nucleotides matching TRBD1. V was clipped by 9 bases and J by 6 bases; unmatched bases: 4. The length of the CDR3 is 11 residues. Germline V lookup: CDR1 LNHDA, CDR2 SQIVND (reference sequence). CDR3 DNA: TGTGCCAGCACCGACAGGGGCGAGCAGTACTTC. This encodes CASTDRGEQYF.

This clone was observed a few times. This chain uses TRBV29-1 with TRBJ1-4, with 8 bases identical to TRBD1. Germline trimming cut 1 base from V and 2 bases from J; bases unmatched to any gene: 0. This CDR3 spans 14 amino acids. Germline V gives CDR1 SQVTM, CDR2 ANQGSEA. The CDR3 spells CSVEGTGTNEKLFF. Written as DNA, the CDR3 is TGCAGCGTTGAAGGGACAGGGACTAATGAAAAACTGTTTTTT.

V gene TRBV29-1 combines with J gene TRBJ1-1, with unresolved D. V lost 0 bases, J lost 11 bases, and 13 bases lay in between. This CDR3 has 12 residues. The germline gives CDR1 SQVTM, CDR2 ANQGSEA. The CDR3 is CSVEDQAPQAFF. In nucleotides, the CDR3 is TGCAGCGTTGAAGATCAGGCACCTCAGGCTTTCTTT.

The count of this clone is one. This rearrangement joins TRBV15 to TRBJ1-4, with D maybe TRBD1 (5 bases). V was pared by 1 base and J by 7 bases, with 16 bases between. This CDR3 spans 16 amino acids. Per germline, CDR1 LNHNV and CDR2 YYDKDF (reference sequence). The CDR3: CATSRGGGGAGEKLFF. The CDR3 bases are TGTGCCACCAGCAGAGGAGGAGGAGGGGCGGGTGAAAAACTGTTTTTT. Variable domain in full (rest from reference TRBV15 and TRBJ1-4): DAMVIQNPRYQVTQFGKPVTLSCSQTLNHNVMYWYQQKSSQAPKLLFHYYDKDFNNEADTPDNFQSRRPNTSFCFLDIRSPGLGDTAMYLCATSRGGGGAGEKLFFGSGTQLSVL.

The gene calls are TRBV19 and TRBJ1-1; D unresolved. Trimming shortened V by 7 bases and J by 0 bases, and 18 bases separated the two germline ends. From germline, CDR1 is LNHDA and CDR2 SQIVND (reference sequence). This CDR3 is 16 amino acids long. This chain's CDR3 is CASKIRASRMNTEAFF. The CDR3 region has the DNA TGTGCCAGTAAAATAAGGGCCTCACGGATGAACACTGAAGCTTTCTTT.

This chain joins TRBV29-1 and TRBJ2-3; 10 bases are shared with TRBD2. The CDR3 extends over 14 amino acids. Germline CDR1 SQVTM, CDR2 ANQGSEA. V shed 3 bases, J shed 4 bases, and the junction held 4 bases outside the gene matches. The CDR3 DNA reads TGCAGCGTTGACGGGACTAGCGTCGCAGATACGCAGTATTTT. As protein: CSVDGTSVADTQYF.

Sample share makes this clone medium-sized. The rearrangement uses TRBV11-3 and TRBJ1-5; D remains ambiguous. Trimming stripped 2 bases from V and 0 bases from J, with 11 bases between. The CDR3 loop spans 16 amino acids. Germline V CDR1 and CDR2: SGHNT, YENEEA. The CDR3 DNA is TGTGCCAGCAGCTTAAGGCCATCCCATAGCAATCAGCCCCAGCATTTT. It translates to CASSLRPSHSNQPQHF.